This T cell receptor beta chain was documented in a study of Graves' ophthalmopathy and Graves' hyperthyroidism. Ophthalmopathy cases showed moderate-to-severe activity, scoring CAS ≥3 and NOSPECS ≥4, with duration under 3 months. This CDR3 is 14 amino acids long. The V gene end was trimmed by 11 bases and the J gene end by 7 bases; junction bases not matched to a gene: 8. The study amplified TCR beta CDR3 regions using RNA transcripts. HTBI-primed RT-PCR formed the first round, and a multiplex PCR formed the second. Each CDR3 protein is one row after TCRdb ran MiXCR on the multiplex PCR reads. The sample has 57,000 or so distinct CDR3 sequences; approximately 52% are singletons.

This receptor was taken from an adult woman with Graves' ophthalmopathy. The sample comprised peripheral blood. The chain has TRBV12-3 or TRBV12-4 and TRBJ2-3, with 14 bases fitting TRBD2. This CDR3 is CAWGLAGDANTQYF. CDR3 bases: TGTGCCTGGGGACTAGCGGGGGACGCTAATACGCAGTATTTT.